One sample yielded the 8 T cell receptor beta chains listed below, sequenced in a study of control samples from healthy donors and cancer patients. Assay used: immunoSEQ multiplex PCR; TCRdb lists only in-frame clones, some missing. The sample shows about 40,000 clones, 92% of them seen only once. The sample comprised blood. The source of these receptors is a woman aged 50 to 65 in good health.

This clone was recorded once. This chain uses TRBV28 with TRBJ2-5; a possible D gene is TRBD2 (7 bases). The CDR3 contains 13 residues. The V end lost 2 bases, the J end lost 5 bases, and 9 bases lay between the germline ends. Germline V lookup: CDR1 MDHEN, CDR2 SYDVKM. The CDR3 is CASSLEGGETQYF. The CDR3 DNA reads TGTGCCAGCAGTTTAGAGGGGGGGGAGACCCAGTACTTC.

The CDR3 bases are TGTGCCAGCAGCTTGGGTGGGACACGCAATCAGCCCCAGCATTTT. Translation: CASSLGGTRNQPQHF. The rearrangement links TRBV5-8 to TRBJ1-5, with D possibly TRBD1 on 6 matching bases. Germline V gene lookup returns CDR1 SGHTS and CDR2 YDEGEE. This CDR3 is 15 amino acids long. V lost 0 bases, J lost 2 bases, and 9 bases lay in between.

The count of this clone is one. The chain couples TRBV3-1 (or the pseudogene TRBV3-2) to TRBJ1-1; the D gene is possibly TRBD1 (5 bases). CDR3 length equals 12 residues. V lost 2 bases, J lost 10 bases, and 11 bases lay in between. Germline CDR1 and CDR2: LGHDT and YNNKEL (reference sequence). The CDR3 spells CASSQTGRGAFF. The CDR3 nucleotides read TGTGCCAGCAGCCAAACAGGTCGGGGAGCTTTCTTT.

This clone was seen a single time. The genes are TRBV7-2 and TRBJ2-7; D call uncertain. This CDR3 is 12 amino acids long. Trimming removed 3 bases at V and 4 bases at J, with 7 bases between. The V gene's germline CDR1 is SGHTA and CDR2 FQGNSA. CDR3 DNA: TGTGCCAGCAGCTTGCTTAGGTACGAGCAGTACTTC. Encoded protein: CASSLLRYEQYF.

The chain links TRBV28 to TRBJ2-2; 9 bases match TRBD1. Trimming at V came to 4 bases and at J to 9 bases, leaving 9 bases not matched to a gene. Germline values: CDR1 MDHEN, CDR2 SYDVKM. There are 15 residues in the CDR3. CDR3 coding DNA: TGTGCCAGCAGTTCCCCCGGGACAGGGCTGTGGGAGCTGTTTTTT. Its translation: CASSSPGTGLWELFF.

V usage is TRBV6-2 or TRBV6-3 and J usage is TRBJ1-4; 8 bases line up with TRBD1. This CDR3 spans 18 amino acids. Trimming removed 5 bases from V and 0 bases from J; junction bases left unmatched: 11. Germline V gives CDR1 MNHEY, CDR2 SVGEGT. In nucleotides, the CDR3 is TGTGCCAGCAGTAGCGGACAGGGACGGGAGGCAACTAATGAAAAACTGTTTTTT. This encodes CASSSGQGREATNEKLFF.

The chain is built from TRBV16 and TRBJ1-5, with D possibly being TRBD1 (6 bases). The V end lost 6 bases, the J end lost 0 bases, and 15 bases lay between the germline ends. CDR3 length equals 16 residues. Looked up from germline, CDR1 is KGHSY and CDR2 is FQNENV. CDR3 in DNA: TGTGCCAGCAGAAGCGACAGGTTTGATAGCAATCAGCCCCAGCATTTT. The encoded protein is CASRSDRFDSNQPQHF. Supplemented by reference TRBV16 and TRBJ1-5, the full variable domain reads GEEVAQTPKHLVRGEGQKAKLYCAPIKGHSYVFWYQQVLKNEFKFLISFQNENVFDETGMPKERFSAKCLPNSPCSLEIQATKLEDSAVYFCASRSDRFDSNQPQHFGDGTRLSIL.

The chain combines TRBV27 with TRBJ2-3, with 10 bases lining up with TRBD1. The V segment lost 1 base and the J segment 6 bases; nucleotides outside the gene matches: 7. This CDR3 is built from 16 residues. Germline lookup yields CDR1 MNHEY and CDR2 SMNVEV (reference sequence). The CDR3 spells CASSLFRDRGVDTQYF. The CDR3 DNA sequence: TGTGCCAGCAGTTTATTCCGGGACAGGGGAGTCGATACGCAGTATTTT.